This T cell receptor (beta chain) was sequenced during a study of T cells of healthy individuals (dated by TCRdb to the late 2010s). The sample holds many counts of this clonotype. It lacks a known antigen. Base qualities were left out, and no much larger clone turns up one base away. CDR1 and CDR2 are drawn from the germline V gene (reference sequence): LGHDT, YNNKEL. V gives up 0 bases and J gives up 10 bases, and the segment between their germline ends measures 10 bases. The CDR3 numbers 13 residues from cysteine through phenylalanine. The retained sequence is limited to the CDR3, 39 bases, with the frame set at the first base. The library was prepared using 5' RACE. TCRdb shows the sequencer as Illumina MiSeq. TCRdb handled the public reads itself, with Q25 trimming in fastp and clone calling in MiXCR, and kept productive beta chains. Every entry covers one CDR3 protein and lists the most common genes and DNA from its rows. Present in this sample are tens of thousands of distinct CDR3 sequences, roughly 16% of which were seen just once. The ten largest account for about 4.7% of the sample.

The chain employs TRBV3-1 and TRBJ2-1; the D segment cannot be called with confidence. This sequence was found in a human donor in good health. The bases are TGTGCCAGCAGCCAAGATAGACGGCGGGAGCAGTTCTTC. It translates to CASSQDRRREQFF.